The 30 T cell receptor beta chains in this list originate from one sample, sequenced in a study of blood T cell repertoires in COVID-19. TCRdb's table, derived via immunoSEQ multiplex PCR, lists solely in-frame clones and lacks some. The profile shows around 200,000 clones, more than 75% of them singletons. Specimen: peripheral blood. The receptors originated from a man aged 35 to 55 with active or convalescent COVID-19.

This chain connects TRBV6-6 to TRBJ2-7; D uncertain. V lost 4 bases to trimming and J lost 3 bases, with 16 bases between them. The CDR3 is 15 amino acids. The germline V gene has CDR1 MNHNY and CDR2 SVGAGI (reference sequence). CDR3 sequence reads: CASSSVHSNYYEQYF. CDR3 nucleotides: TGTGCCAGCAGTTCTGTACATTCAAATTACTACGAGCAGTACTTC.

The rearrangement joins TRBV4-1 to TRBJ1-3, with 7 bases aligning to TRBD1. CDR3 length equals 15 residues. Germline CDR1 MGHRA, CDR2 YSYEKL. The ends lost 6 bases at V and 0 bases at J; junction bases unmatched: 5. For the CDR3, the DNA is TGCGCCAGCAGTCGACAGGGCCTCTCTGGAAACACCATATATTTT. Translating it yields CASSRQGLSGNTIYF.

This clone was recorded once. In DNA, the CDR3 is TGTGCCACTACTCTCGGGACAGGGGAAAGGGGGAACACTGAAGCTTTCTTT. Amino acid sequence: CATTLGTGERGNTEAFF. V is TRBV10-3 and J is TRBJ1-1; 10 positions match TRBD1. The V segment lost 10 bases and the J segment 1 base; nucleotides outside the gene matches: 15. The CDR3 extends over 17 amino acids. CDR1 and CDR2 (germline): ENHRY, SYGVKD.

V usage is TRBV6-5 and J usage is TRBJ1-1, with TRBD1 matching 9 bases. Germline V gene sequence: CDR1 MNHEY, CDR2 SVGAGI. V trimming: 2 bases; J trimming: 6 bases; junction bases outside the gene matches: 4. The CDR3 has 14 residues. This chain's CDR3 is CASSYTRQGAEAFF. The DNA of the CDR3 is TGTGCCAGCAGTTACACAAGACAGGGGGCTGAAGCTTTCTTT.

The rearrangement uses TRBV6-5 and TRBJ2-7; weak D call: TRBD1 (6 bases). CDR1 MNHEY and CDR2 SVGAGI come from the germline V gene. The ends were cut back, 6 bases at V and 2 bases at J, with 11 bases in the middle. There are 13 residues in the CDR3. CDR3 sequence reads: CASRRGQPYEQYF. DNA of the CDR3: TGTGCCAGCAGACGCGGACAGCCCTACGAGCAGTACTTC.

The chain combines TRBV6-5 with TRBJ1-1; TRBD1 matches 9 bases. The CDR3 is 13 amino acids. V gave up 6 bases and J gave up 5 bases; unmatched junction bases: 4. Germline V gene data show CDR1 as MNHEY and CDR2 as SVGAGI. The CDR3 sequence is CASRRQGGTEAFF. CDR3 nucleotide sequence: TGTGCCAGCAGGAGACAGGGGGGGACTGAAGCTTTCTTT.

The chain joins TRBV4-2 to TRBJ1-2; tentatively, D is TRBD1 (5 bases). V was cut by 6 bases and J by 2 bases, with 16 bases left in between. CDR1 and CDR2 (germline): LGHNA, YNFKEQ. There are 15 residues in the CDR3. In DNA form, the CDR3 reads TGTGCCAGCAGACCGTATCAGGGAGGGAACTATGGCTACACCTTC. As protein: CASRPYQGGNYGYTF.

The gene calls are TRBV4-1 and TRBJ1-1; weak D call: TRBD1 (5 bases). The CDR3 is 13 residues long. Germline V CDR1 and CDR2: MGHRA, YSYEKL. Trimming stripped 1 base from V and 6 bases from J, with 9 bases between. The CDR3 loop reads CASSQVGAPEAFF. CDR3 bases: TGCGCCAGCAGCCAAGTAGGGGCACCTGAAGCTTTCTTT.

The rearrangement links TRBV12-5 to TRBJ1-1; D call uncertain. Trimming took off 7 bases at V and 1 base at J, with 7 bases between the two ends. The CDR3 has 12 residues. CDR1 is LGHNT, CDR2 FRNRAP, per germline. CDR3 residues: CASAGRNTEAFF. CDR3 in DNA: TGTGCTAGTGCGGGTAGGAACACTGAAGCTTTCTTT.

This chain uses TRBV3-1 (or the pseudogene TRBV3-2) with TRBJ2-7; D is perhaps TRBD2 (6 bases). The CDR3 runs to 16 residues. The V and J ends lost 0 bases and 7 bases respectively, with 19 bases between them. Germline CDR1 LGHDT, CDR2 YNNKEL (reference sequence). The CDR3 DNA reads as TGTGCCAGCAGCCAAGACAGGAGGAGGGGAGTGCGTGAGCAGTACTTC. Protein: CASSQDRRRGVREQYF.

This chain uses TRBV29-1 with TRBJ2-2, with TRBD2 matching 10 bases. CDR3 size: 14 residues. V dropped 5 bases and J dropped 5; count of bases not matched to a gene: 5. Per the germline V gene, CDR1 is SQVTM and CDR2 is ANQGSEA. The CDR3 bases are TGCAGCGTTAGCGGGGGGGCCGGTACCGGGGAGCTGTTTTTT. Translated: CSVSGGAGTGELFF.

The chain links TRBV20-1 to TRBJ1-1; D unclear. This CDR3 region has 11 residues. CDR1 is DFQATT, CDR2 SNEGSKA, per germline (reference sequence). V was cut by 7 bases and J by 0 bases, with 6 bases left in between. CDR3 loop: CSVDLNTEAFF. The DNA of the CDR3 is TGCAGTGTCGACTTGAACACTGAAGCTTTCTTT.

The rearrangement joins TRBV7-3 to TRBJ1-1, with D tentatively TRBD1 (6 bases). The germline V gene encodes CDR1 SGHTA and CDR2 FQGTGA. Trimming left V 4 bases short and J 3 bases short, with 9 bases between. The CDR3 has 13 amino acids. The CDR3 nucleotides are TGTGCCAGCAGCTCGGACAGCCACACTGAAGCTTTCTTT. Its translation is CASSSDSHTEAFF.

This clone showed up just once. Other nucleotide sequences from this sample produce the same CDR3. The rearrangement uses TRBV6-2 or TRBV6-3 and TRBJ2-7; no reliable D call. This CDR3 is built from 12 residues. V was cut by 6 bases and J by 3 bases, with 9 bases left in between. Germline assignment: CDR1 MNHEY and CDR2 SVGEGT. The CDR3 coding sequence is TGTGCCAGCAGCAGTTCCAGCTACGAGCAGTACTTC. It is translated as CASSSSSYEQYF.

The CDR3 coding sequence is TGTGCCAGTACTCCCGGGACACGATATGGCTACACCTTC. This codes for CASTPGTRYGYTF. J is TRBJ1-2 and V is TRBV19; D possibly corresponds to TRBD1 (6 bases). The V gene's germline CDR1 is LNHDA and CDR2 SQIVND (reference sequence). The CDR3 covers 13 residues. The V end was cut by 7 bases, the J end by 5 bases, with 14 bases between.

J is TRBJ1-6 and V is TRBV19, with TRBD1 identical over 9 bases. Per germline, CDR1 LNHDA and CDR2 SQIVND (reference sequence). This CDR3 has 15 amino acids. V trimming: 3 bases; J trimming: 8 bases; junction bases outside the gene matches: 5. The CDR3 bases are TGTGCCAGTAGTATGGGGGACAGGGCGGATTCACCCCTCCACTTT. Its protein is CASSMGDRADSPLHF.

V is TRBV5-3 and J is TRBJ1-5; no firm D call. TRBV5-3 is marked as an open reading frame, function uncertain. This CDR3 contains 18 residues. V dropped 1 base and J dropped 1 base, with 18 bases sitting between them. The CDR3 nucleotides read TGTGCCAGAAGCTTGATATCCAGAGAGGATGGAAGCAATCAGCCCCAGCATTTT. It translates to CARSLISREDGSNQPQHF.

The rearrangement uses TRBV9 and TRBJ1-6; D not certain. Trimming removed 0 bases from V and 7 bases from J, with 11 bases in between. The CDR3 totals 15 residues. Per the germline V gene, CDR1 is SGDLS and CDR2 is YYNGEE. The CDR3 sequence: CASSVGESGNSPLHF. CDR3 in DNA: TGTGCCAGCAGCGTAGGAGAGAGCGGAAATTCACCCCTCCACTTT. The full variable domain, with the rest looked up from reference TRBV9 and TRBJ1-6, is DSGVTQTPKHLITATGQRVTLRCSPRSGDLSVYWYQQSLDQGLQFLIQYYNGEERAKGNILERFSAQQFPDLHSELNLSSLELGDSALYFCASSVGESGNSPLHFGNGTRLTVT.

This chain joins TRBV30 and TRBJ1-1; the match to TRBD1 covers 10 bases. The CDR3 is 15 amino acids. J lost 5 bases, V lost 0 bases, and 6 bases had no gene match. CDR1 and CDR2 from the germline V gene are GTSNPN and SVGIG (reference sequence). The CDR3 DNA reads TGTGCCTGGAGTGTAAGGACAGGGGGGCAAACTGAAGCTTTCTTT. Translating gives CAWSVRTGGQTEAFF.

CDR3: CASSSSSGANVLTF. CDR3 in DNA: TGCGCCAGCAGCTCTAGCTCTGGGGCCAACGTCCTGACTTTC. The chain employs TRBV5-1 and TRBJ2-6; D gene uncertain. Germline CDR1 is SGHRS and CDR2 is YFSETQ. This CDR3 is built from 14 residues. V shed 3 bases and J shed 0 bases, with 4 bases lying between them.

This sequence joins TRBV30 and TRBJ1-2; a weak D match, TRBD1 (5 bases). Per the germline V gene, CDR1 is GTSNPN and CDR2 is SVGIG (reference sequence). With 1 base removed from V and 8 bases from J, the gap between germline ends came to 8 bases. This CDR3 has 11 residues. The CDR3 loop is CAWSGRGGYTF. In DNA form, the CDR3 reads TGTGCCTGGAGTGGGAGGGGAGGCTACACCTTC.

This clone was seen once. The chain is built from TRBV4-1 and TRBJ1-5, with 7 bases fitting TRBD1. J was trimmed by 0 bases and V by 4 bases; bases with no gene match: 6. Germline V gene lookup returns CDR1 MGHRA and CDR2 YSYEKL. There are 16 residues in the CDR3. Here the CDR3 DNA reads TGCGCCAGCAGCCTCCGACAGGGCCGTAGCAATCAGCCCCAGCATTTT. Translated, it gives CASSLRQGRSNQPQHF.

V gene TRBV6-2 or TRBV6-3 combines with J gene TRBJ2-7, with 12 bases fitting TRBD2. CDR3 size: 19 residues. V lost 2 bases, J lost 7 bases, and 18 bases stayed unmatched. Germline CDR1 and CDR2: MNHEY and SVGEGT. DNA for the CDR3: TGTGCCAGCAGTTACCAATTGGGACTAGCGGGTGGATCGTCATGGGAGCAGTACTTC. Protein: CASSYQLGLAGGSSWEQYF.

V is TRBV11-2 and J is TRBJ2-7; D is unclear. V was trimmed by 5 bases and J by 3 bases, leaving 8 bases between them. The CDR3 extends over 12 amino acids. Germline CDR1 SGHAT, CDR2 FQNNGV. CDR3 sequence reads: CASSASGYEQYF. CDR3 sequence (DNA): TGTGCCAGCAGCGCCTCAGGCTACGAGCAGTACTTC.

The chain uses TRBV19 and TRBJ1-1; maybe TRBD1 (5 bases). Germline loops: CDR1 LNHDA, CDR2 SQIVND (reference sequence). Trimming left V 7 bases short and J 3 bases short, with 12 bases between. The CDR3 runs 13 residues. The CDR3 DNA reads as TGTGCCAGTACAGGGATGATGGACACTGAAGCTTTCTTT. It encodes CASTGMMDTEAFF.

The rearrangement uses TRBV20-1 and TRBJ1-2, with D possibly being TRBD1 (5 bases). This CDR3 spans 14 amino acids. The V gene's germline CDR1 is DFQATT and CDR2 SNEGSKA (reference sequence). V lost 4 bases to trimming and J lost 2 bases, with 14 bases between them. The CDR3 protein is CSANEAGLNYGYTF. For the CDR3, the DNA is TGCAGTGCTAATGAAGCAGGGTTAAACTATGGCTACACCTTC.

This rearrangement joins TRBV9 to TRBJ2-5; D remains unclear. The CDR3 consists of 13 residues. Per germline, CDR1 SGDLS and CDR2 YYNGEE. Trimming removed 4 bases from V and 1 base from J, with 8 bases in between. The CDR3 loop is CASSPGSQETQYF. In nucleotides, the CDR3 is TGTGCCAGCAGCCCCGGGTCCCAAGAGACCCAGTACTTC.

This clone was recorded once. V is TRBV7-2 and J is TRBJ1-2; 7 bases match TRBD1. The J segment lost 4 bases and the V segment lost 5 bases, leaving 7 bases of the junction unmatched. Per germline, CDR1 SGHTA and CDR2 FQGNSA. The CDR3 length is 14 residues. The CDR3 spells CASSPPGQPYGYTF. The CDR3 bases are TGTGCCAGCAGCCCACCGGGACAGCCCTATGGCTACACCTTC.

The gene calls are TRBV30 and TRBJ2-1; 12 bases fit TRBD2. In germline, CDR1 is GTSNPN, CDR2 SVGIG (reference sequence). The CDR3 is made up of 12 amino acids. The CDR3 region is CATSGGRNEQFF. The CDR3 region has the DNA TGTGCTACTAGCGGGGGGCGGAATGAGCAGTTCTTC.

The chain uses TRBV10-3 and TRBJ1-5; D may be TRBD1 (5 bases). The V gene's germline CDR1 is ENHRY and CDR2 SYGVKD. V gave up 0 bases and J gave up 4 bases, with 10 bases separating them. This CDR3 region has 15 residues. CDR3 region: CAISESGAGNQPQHF. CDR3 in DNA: TGTGCCATCAGTGAGTCTGGGGCTGGAAATCAGCCCCAGCATTTT.